The next 24 T cell receptor beta chains were all read from a single sample in a study of beta chain features in type 1 diabetes. Reverse transcription of all isolated RNA meant that expressed TCRB transcripts were sequenced. This table comes from immunoSEQ multiplex PCR, and its TCRdb copy is limited to in-frame clones, with some not included. The table lists 900,000 or so clones, about a sixth of them singletons. The specimen sequenced was naive CD4+ T cells from blood. The receptor set was obtained from a young woman in good health.

This clone was observed a few times. V usage is TRBV6-5 and J usage is TRBJ1-2, with unresolved D. CDR1 and CDR2 from the germline V gene are MNHEY and SVGAGI. This CDR3 has 14 residues. Deletions cut 2 bases from V and 4 bases from J, with 11 bases between. CDR3 sequence (DNA): TGTGCCAGCAGTTACGTAGCGGCCACCTATGGCTACACCTTC. As protein: CASSYVAATYGYTF.

This clone was detected only a few times. The rearrangement uses TRBV27 and TRBJ2-5; perhaps TRBD2 as D (6 bases). Germline CDR1 MNHEY, CDR2 SMNVEV (reference sequence). The length of the CDR3 is 13 residues. Between the trimmed V and J ends, which lost 3 bases and 3 bases, there was a span of 8 bases. The CDR3 loop reads CASSFRGKETQYF. CDR3 bases: TGTGCCAGCAGTTTTCGGGGGAAAGAGACCCAGTACTTC.

Many counts were recorded for this clone. The chain combines TRBV14 with TRBJ2-2; D remains ambiguous. The CDR3 spans 12 residues. Germline loops: CDR1 SGHDN, CDR2 FVKESK. Trimming took 5 bases from V and 8 from J, leaving 9 bases between them. CDR3 DNA sequence: TGTGCCAGCAGCGTTTACCGAGGGGAGCTGTTTTTT. As protein: CASSVYRGELFF.

The CDR3 DNA sequence: TGTGCCAGCAGTATTGGACGCAGAATGAACGAGCAGTACTTC. The encoded protein is CASSIGRRMNEQYF. The J gene is TRBJ2-7, the V gene TRBV6-5; D unclear. The CDR3 extends over 14 amino acids. The V and J ends lost 5 bases and 5 bases respectively, with 16 bases between them. Germline V gene lookup returns CDR1 MNHEY and CDR2 SVGAGI.

Here the CDR3 reads CASTRSSIGGAGFEQPQHF. The CDR3 bases are TGCGCCAGCACCAGGAGTAGCATCGGGGGCGCCGGTTTTGAGCAGCCCCAGCATTTT. J is TRBJ1-5 and V is TRBV5-1, with a tentative D call TRBD1 (6 bases). Germline-derived CDR1 and CDR2 are SGHRS and YFSETQ. This CDR3 is 19 amino acids long. Deletions cut 6 bases from V and 7 bases from J, with 32 bases between.

V is TRBV10-3 and J is TRBJ1-4, with TRBD1 matching 8 bases. Trimming cost V 6 bases and J 5 bases; bases outside gene matches: 8. Germline V gene data show CDR1 as ENHRY and CDR2 as SYGVKD. This CDR3 spans 15 amino acids. CDR3 bases: TGTGCCATCAGGGGAGGGACAGGTCGAAATGAAAAACTGTTTTTT. Translated, it gives CAIRGGTGRNEKLFF.

This chain connects TRBV4-3 to TRBJ2-7, with D perhaps matching TRBD2 (7 bases). The V end lost 3 bases, the J end lost 7 bases, and 13 bases lay between the germline ends. Germline CDR1 reads LGHNA; CDR2 reads YSLEER. CDR3 length: 13 amino acids. The DNA of the CDR3 is TGCGCCAGCAGCCAGAGGGGGGGACGGGAGCAGTACTTC. Translated: CASSQRGGREQYF.

The J gene is TRBJ2-7, the V gene TRBV20-1, with D tentatively TRBD2 (6 bases). This CDR3 has 11 residues. The ends were cut back, 6 bases at V and 5 bases at J, with 11 bases in the middle. Looked up from germline, CDR1 is DFQATT and CDR2 is SNEGSKA (reference sequence). DNA of the CDR3: TGCAGTGCGCGCGGGACCCACGAGCAGTACTTC. Translating it yields CSARGTHEQYF.

The chain uses TRBV7-2 and TRBJ1-1, with D hard to call. CDR1 is SGHTA, CDR2 FQGNSA, per germline. V was clipped by 3 bases and J by 4 bases, with 9 bases between them. CDR3 length equals 13 residues. The CDR3 DNA reads as TGTGCCAGCAGCTTCCTTGGGGTCACTGAAGCTTTCTTT. Protein product: CASSFLGVTEAFF.

CDR3 residues: CASSASGGSYEQYF. The CDR3 nucleotides read TGTGCCAGCTCAGCCTCAGGGGGCAGCTACGAGCAGTACTTC. V gene TRBV18 combines with J gene TRBJ2-7; 8 nucleotides align to TRBD1. V lost 5 bases to trimming and J lost 3 bases; unmatched junction nucleotides: 6. CDR1 and CDR2 (germline): KGHSH, LQKENI. This CDR3 is 14 amino acids long.

The J gene is TRBJ1-5, the V gene TRBV15; no reliable D call. V lost 0 bases and J lost 1, with 10 bases in between. CDR1 LNHNV and CDR2 YYDKDF come from the germline V gene (reference sequence). CDR3 size: 16 residues. CDR3 residues: CATSRDWGASNQPQHF. In DNA, the CDR3 is TGTGCCACCAGCAGAGATTGGGGAGCAAGCAATCAGCCCCAGCATTTT.

This rearrangement joins TRBV11-2 to TRBJ2-2; D possibly corresponds to TRBD1 (5 bases). The V end lost 6 bases, the J end lost 2 bases, and 16 bases lay between the germline ends. This CDR3 spans 16 amino acids. Germline-derived CDR1 and CDR2 are SGHAT and FQNNGV. CDR3 sequence reads: CASRAVGRQNTGELFF. For the CDR3, the DNA is TGTGCCAGCAGAGCTGTGGGGCGGCAAAACACCGGGGAGCTGTTTTTT.

This clone came up a few times. The V and J genes are TRBV5-1 and TRBJ2-7, with 10 bases lining up with TRBD2. Germline CDR1 SGHRS, CDR2 YFSETQ. This CDR3 contains 14 residues. J lost 4 bases, V lost 6 bases, and 7 bases had no gene match. The CDR3 region is CASTSASGSYEQYF. CDR3 nucleotides: TGCGCCAGCACTTCCGCTAGCGGGAGTTACGAGCAGTACTTC.

The V gene is TRBV4-2, the J gene TRBJ1-2, with D unresolved. The CDR3 length is 13 residues. CDR1 LGHNA and CDR2 YNFKEQ come from the germline V gene. The germline V and J ends were trimmed by 3 bases and 4 bases, with 9 bases remaining between them. CDR3 loop: CASSQGLLYGYTF. CDR3 sequence (DNA): TGTGCCAGCAGCCAGGGTCTCCTCTATGGCTACACCTTC.

The chain uses TRBV6-5 and TRBJ2-3; D gene uncertain. The CDR3 has 15 amino acids. From germline, CDR1 is MNHEY and CDR2 SVGAGI. V was shortened by 0 bases and J by 4 bases, with 11 bases between the two germline ends. CDR3 nucleotides: TGTGCCAGCAGTTACTCGATTTCTACCCCAGATACGCAGTATTTT. Protein sequence: CASSYSISTPDTQYF.

In this sample, this clone turned up a few times. This chain connects TRBV7-9 to TRBJ2-4, with TRBD1 identical over 9 bases. Per germline, CDR1 SEHNR and CDR2 FQNEAQ (reference sequence). Unmatched junction bases numbered 5, after V lost 5 bases and J lost 6 bases. This CDR3 spans 14 amino acids. The CDR3 DNA reads as TGTGCCAGCAGCCGGGGACAGGGTGTAAACATTCAGTACTTC. It yields the protein CASSRGQGVNIQYF. The whole variable domain, remainder taken from reference TRBV7-9 and TRBJ2-4, is DTGVSQNPRHKITKRGQNVTFRCDPISEHNRLYWYRQTLGQGPEFLTYFQNEAQLEKSRLLSDRFSAERPKGSFSTLEIQRTEQGDSAMYLCASSRGQGVNIQYFGAGTRLSVL.

This clone was detected ten times or more. The chain recombines TRBV18 with TRBJ2-1; perhaps TRBD1 as D (5 bases). From germline, CDR1 is KGHSH and CDR2 LQKENI. V shed 6 bases and J shed 7 bases, with 16 bases lying between them. The CDR3 runs to 14 residues. The CDR3 sequence: CASSTVLDKNEQFF. The CDR3, as DNA: TGTGCCAGCTCGACAGTACTCGATAAGAATGAGCAGTTCTTC.

In the case of this clone: This sample includes further DNA sequences coding for the same CDR3. V usage is TRBV11-2 and J usage is TRBJ2-5; a possible D gene is TRBD2 (6 bases). This CDR3 has 13 residues. V lost 3 bases, J lost 5 bases, and 10 bases lay in between. Germline V gives CDR1 SGHAT, CDR2 FQNNGV. CDR3 in DNA: TGTGCCAGCAGCTTCCGGGGGAGGGAGACCCAGTACTTC. Protein: CASSFRGRETQYF.

This clone came up a few times. The V gene is TRBV18, the J gene TRBJ2-7; 12 bases match TRBD1. V dropped 1 base and J dropped 5; count of bases not matched to a gene: 6. The CDR3 is 16 residues long. Germline V gene sequence: CDR1 KGHSH, CDR2 LQKENI. The CDR3, as DNA: TGTGCCAGCTCACCACAAGGGACAGGGGGCTTCGACGAGCAGTACTTC. Translating it yields CASSPQGTGGFDEQYF.

This clone was seen a handful of times. Here the CDR3 reads CASSQVRGNYGYTF. The CDR3 nucleotides are TGTGCCAGCAGCCAGGTCAGGGGAAACTATGGCTACACCTTC. The J gene is TRBJ1-2, the V gene TRBV14; perhaps TRBD1 as D (6 bases). Between the trimmed V and J ends, which lost 3 bases and 2 bases, there was a span of 10 bases. The CDR3 extends over 14 amino acids. Germline CDR1 is SGHDN and CDR2 is FVKESK.

J is TRBJ2-3 and V is TRBV18; no clear D. This CDR3 is 14 amino acids long. Germline CDR1 KGHSH, CDR2 LQKENI. Trimming pared 0 bases from V and 7 bases from J, leaving 11 bases between. The DNA for the CDR3 is TGTGCCAGCTCACCACCGACCTCTGGGCATACGCAGTATTTT. As protein: CASSPPTSGHTQYF.

V gene TRBV7-9 combines with J gene TRBJ2-3; D gene uncertain. Germline lookup yields CDR1 SEHNR and CDR2 FQNEAQ (reference sequence). The V and J ends lost 11 bases and 0 bases respectively, with 12 bases between them. This CDR3 comprises 13 residues. The CDR3 spells CASPAASTDTQYF. CDR3 DNA sequence: TGTGCCTCCCCCGCAGCCAGCACAGATACGCAGTATTTT.

The chain joins TRBV15 to TRBJ2-5; D unclear. Gene TRBJ2-7 matches the end of the DNA better, so the J call may be wrong. Germline V gene lookup returns CDR1 LNHNV and CDR2 YYDKDF (reference sequence). The CDR3 consists of 13 residues. CDR3 residues: CATSRGRYYEQYF. The CDR3 region has the DNA TGTGCCACCAGCAGAGGCCGGTACTACGAGCAGTACTTC.

This clone appeared once. This rearrangement joins TRBV6-5 to TRBJ2-2; either TRBD1 or TRBD2 may fit D (5 bases each). Germline V lookup: CDR1 MNHEY, CDR2 SVGAGI. This CDR3 region has 14 residues. V gave up 3 bases and J gave up 8 bases, with 13 bases separating them. The chain's CDR3 is CASSYSGTGGELFF. The CDR3 nucleotides are TGTGCCAGCAGTTATTCCGGGACGGGAGGGGAGCTGTTTTTT.